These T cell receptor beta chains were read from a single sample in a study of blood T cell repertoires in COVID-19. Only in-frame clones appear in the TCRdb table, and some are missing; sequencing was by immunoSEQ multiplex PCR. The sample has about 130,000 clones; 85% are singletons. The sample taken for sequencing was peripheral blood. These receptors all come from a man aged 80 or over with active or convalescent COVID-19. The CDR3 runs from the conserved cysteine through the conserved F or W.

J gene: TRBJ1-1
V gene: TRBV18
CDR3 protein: CASSPTQGVTEAFF

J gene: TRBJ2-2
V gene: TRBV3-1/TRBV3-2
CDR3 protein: CASSQERGGLFF

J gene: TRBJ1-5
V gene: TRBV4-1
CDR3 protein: CASSRPDSNQPQHF

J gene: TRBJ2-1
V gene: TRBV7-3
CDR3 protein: CASSRLAAAGQQFF

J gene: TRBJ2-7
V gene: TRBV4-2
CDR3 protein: CASSQGARYEQYF

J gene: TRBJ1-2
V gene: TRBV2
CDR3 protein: CASTETGVGYTF

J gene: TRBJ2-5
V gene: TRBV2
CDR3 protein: CASSEIPETQYF

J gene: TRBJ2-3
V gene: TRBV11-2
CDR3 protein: CASSPGGGGLAGDTQYF

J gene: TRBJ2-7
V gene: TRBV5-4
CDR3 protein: CASSLGGTWDEQYF

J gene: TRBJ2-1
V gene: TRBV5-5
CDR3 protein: CASSHPTGVGEQFF

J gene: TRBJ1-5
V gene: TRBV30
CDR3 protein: CAWSGQPNQPQHF

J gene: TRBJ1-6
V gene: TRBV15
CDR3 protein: CATRSEGSPLHF

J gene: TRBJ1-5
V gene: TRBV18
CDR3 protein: CASSPNRAQPQHF

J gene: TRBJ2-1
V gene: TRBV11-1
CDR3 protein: CASSARLYEQFF

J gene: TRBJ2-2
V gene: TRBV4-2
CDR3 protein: CASSLGTAYTGELFF

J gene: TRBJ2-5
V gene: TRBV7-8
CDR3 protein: CASSWGRPGTPRETQYF

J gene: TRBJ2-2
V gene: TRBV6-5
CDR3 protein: CASYRDRGPTGELFF

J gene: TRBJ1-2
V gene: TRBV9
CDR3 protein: CASSVEPRTGDGYTF

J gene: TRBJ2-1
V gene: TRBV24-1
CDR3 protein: CATSGGLAGASYNEQFF

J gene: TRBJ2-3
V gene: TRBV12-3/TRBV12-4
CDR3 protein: CASSPPGGTQYF

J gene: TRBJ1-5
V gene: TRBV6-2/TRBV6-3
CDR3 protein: CASSYLDRGGGNQPQHF

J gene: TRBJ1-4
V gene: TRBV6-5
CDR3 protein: CASRTTGSNEKLFF